This T cell receptor beta chain was sequenced in a study of cytomegalovirus exposure and HLA in healthy donors. The length of the CDR3 is 14 residues. Trimming pared 1 base from V and 7 bases from J, leaving 8 bases between. CDR1 MGHRA and CDR2 YSYEKL come from the germline V gene. The PCR used 60 Vbeta and 13 Jbeta primers. Here immunoSEQ multiplex PCR was the method, and the copy in TCRdb shows in-frame clones only, minus some. The sample lists around 120,000 clones, 75% to 80% occurring once. Remarks on this clone: The antigen is unknown.

Study conclusions and caveats: Reported results showed that the classifier diagnosed cytomegalovirus status with high specificity and sensitivity.

Specimen: PBMCs. The genes are TRBV4-1 and TRBJ1-6; no reliable D call. The clonotype comes from a woman in her thirties or forties in good health and CMV-seronegative. The CDR3 protein is CASSQGASNSPLHF. CDR3 bases: TGCGCCAGCAGCCAAGGGGCCTCGAATTCACCCCTCCACTTT.